This T cell receptor (beta chain) was captured by sequencing in a study of patients and donors after allogeneic stem cell transplantation. This clonotype has just a few counts. TCRdb analysed the RT-PCR reads with MiXCR anew, one entry per CDR3 protein. Of some 960,000 distinct CDR3 sequences listed, more than 15% were seen once; the top ten hold under 6.5%. Trimming shortened V by 6 bases and J by 0 bases, and 12 bases separated the two germline ends. Germline loops: CDR1 SQVTM, CDR2 ANQGSEA. The CDR3 contains 13 residues. The receptor's source is a human donor who was either an allogeneic HSCT recipient or a stem cell or donor lymphocyte infusion donor (not recorded which). It is not recorded whose cells these are; they may come from a transplant donor. Sequencing input: blood, either unsorted or a sorted T cell fraction (not recorded which). This chain connects TRBV29-1 to TRBJ2-7, with a possible D match to TRBD1 (5 bases). The CDR3 DNA follows: TGCAGCGTAGGGGCGAGGAGCTCCTACGAGCAGTACTTC. Protein sequence: CSVGARSSYEQYF.